The following is a T cell receptor beta chain sequence with its context. Its antigen is not known. CDR3 length: 14 residues. The V segment lost 6 bases and the J segment 4 bases; nucleotides outside the gene matches: 6. The V gene's germline CDR1 is SQVTM and CDR2 ANQGSEA. This sample is part of a study of blood T cells in healthy people across ages. Overall study results and limits: Because donor CMV status was unknown, expanded clonotype changes were possibly confounded.

For the second PCR, which ran for about 7 to 11 cycles, a sample-barcoded 5' primer and a J-beta primer mix were used. A minimum of 2.5 million CDR3-containing paired-end reads was obtained for each sample. Each CDR3 protein is one row after TCRdb ran MiXCR on the 5' RACE reads. The profile shows under 2 million distinct CDR3 sequences, about 35% of them singletons. In each sample, at least 6 million PBMCs were isolated. V is TRBV29-1 and J is TRBJ2-1; 10 bases line up with TRBD2. The receptor was derived from a woman aged 30 to 39 in good health. Sequencing used blood. The CDR3 DNA follows: TGCAGCGTCAGCTTAGCGGGAGGATACAATGAGCAGTTCTTC. It yields the protein CSVSLAGGYNEQFF.